This T cell receptor beta chain was captured by sequencing in a study of T cell repertoires in cytomegalovirus infection. The V gene lost 2 bases and the J gene lost 0 bases, with 8 bases spanning the gap. Germline CDR1 reads SGHDN; CDR2 reads FVKESK. The CDR3 is 15 residues long. This clonotype was counted a few times. TCRdb passed the reads through MiXCR, listing each CDR3 protein once. The table shows nearly 650,000 distinct CDR3 sequences, with about 24% occurring only once. Sequencing was done on a sample of CD8+ T cells from PBMCs. The sequence was obtained from a human donor in good health (CMV status not recorded). Some clones in this sample may be carry-over from other donors' samples. The chain has TRBV14 and TRBJ2-1; D uncertain. The CDR3: CASSQQLSSYNEQFF. CDR3 coding DNA: TGTGCCAGCAGCCAACAGCTGAGCTCCTACAATGAGCAGTTCTTC.